A single sample gave rise to the 3 T cell receptor beta chains below, sequenced in a study of Ad26.COV2.S vaccination and SARS-CoV-2 variants. Described treatment: 15 to 20 received Ad26.COV2.S at low or high dose, single or two shots; a few received placebo; per-sample allocation not given. Sampling happened 63 days after the first vaccine or placebo injection. The method was immunoSEQ multiplex PCR; TCRdb's version includes in-frame clones alone and lacks a portion of them. This sample has fewer than 400,000 clones, with about nine tenths found just once. The material was peripheral blood, obtained in a trial of Ad26.COV2.S vaccine versus placebo. Receptors originate from a person between 18 and 59 years old who received the Ad26.COV2.S COVID-19 vaccine or a placebo.

The rearrangement uses TRBV5-1 and TRBJ2-7, with TRBD1 as a possible D gene (5 bases). The CDR3 contains 13 residues. V lost 4 bases and J 2 bases, leaving 10 bases between the germline ends. Germline V lookup: CDR1 SGHRS, CDR2 YFSETQ. The CDR3 DNA follows: TGCGCCAGCAGCGCAGGGCCGACCTACGAGCAGTACTTC. This gives the protein CASSAGPTYEQYF. Full variable domain (outside the CDR3, taken from reference TRBV5-1 and TRBJ2-7): KAGVTQTPRYLIKTRGQQVTLSCSPISGHRSVSWYQQTPGQGLQFLFEYFSETQRNKGNFPGRFSGRQFSNSRSEMNVSTLELGDSALYLCASSAGPTYEQYFGPGTRLTVT.

This clone occurred once. The genes are TRBV10-2 and TRBJ2-5; 8 bases map to TRBD2. Germline-derived CDR1 and CDR2 are WSHSY and SAAADI. The CDR3 spans 15 residues. V lost 2 bases, J lost 5 bases, and 7 bases stayed unmatched. The CDR3: CASSEEAGGGETQYF. The CDR3, as DNA: TGCGCCAGCAGTGAGGAGGCGGGGGGTGGGGAGACCCAGTACTTC.

V usage is TRBV5-1 and J usage is TRBJ1-4; 7 nucleotides align to TRBD1. V lost 4 bases and J lost 5; bases outside the gene matches: 8. Germline loops: CDR1 SGHRS, CDR2 YFSETQ. The CDR3 extends over 15 amino acids. CDR3 coding DNA: TGCGCCAGCAGCCCTTTAGGGGGACAGAATGAAAAACTGTTTTTT. This encodes CASSPLGGQNEKLFF.